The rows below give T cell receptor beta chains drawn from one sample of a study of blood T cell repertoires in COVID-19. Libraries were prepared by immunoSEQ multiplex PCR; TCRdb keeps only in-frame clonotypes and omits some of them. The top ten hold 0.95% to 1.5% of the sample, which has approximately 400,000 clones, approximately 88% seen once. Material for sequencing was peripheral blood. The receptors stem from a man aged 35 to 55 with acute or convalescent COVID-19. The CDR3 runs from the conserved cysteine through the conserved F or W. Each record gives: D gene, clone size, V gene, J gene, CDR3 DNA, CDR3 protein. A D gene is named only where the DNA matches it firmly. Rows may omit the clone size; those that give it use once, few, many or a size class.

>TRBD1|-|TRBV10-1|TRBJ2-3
TGCGCCAGCAGTGAGTACGGGACAGAGGCTCGGGATACGCAGTATTTT
CASSEYGTEARDTQYF
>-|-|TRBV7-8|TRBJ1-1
TGTGCCAGCAGCTTAGCACCCGAACAGAGGAACACTGAAGCTTTCTTT
CASSLAPEQRNTEAFF
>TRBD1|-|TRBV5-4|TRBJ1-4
TGTGCCAGCAGCCGGGTAGGACAGGATAATGAAAAACTGTTTTTT
CASSRVGQDNEKLFF
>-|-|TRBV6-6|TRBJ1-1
TGTGCCAGCAGTTACTCGGGCAGGGGGAACACTGAAGCTTTCTTT
CASSYSGRGNTEAFF
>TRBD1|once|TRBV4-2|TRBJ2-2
TGTGCCAGCAGCCATTACCAGGGGGCGAACACCGGGGAGCTGTTTTTT
CASSHYQGANTGELFF
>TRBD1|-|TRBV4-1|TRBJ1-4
TGCGCCAGCAGCCAAGATAACGCAGGGGGACGCGTTGAAAAACTGTTTTTT
CASSQDNAGGRVEKLFF
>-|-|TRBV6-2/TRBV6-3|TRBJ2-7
TGTGCCAGCAGTTACTTCCCCGGCGGATCTGGTAGCGAGCAGTACTTC
CASSYFPGGSGSEQYF
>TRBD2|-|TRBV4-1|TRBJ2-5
TGCGCCAGCAGCCCCCGGATGGGACTAGCGGGATTGCGGCCCAAGGAGACCCAGTACTTC
CASSPRMGLAGLRPKETQYF
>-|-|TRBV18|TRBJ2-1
TGTGCCAGCTCACCGCCAGGAAGTCCGGGACTCCTCTACAATGAGCAGTTCTTC
CASSPPGSPGLLYNEQFF
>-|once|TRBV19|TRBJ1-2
TGTGCCAGTAGTAGAAGGGCCAGGGCGCCGGGAGGTGGCTACACCTTC
CASSRRARAPGGGYTF
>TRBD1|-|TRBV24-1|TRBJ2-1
TGTGCCACCTGGGACAGGGGGATGGATGAGCAGTTCTTC
CATWDRGMDEQFF
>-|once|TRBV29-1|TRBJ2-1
TGCAGCGCAAACAGGGAGTTGTCCTACAATGAGCAGTTCTTC
CSANRELSYNEQFF
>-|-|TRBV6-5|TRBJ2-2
TGTGCCAGCAGACTTTCAATTACAGGGATGGGGGAGCTGTTTTTT
CASRLSITGMGELFF
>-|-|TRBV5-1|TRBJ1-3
TGCGCCAGCAGGCCGGACATCGCTGGAAACACCATATATTTT
CASRPDIAGNTIYF
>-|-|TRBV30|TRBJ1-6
TGTGCCTGGATTGGGGGCAGCAATTCACCCCTCCACTTT
CAWIGGSNSPLHF
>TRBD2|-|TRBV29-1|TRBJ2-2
TGCAGCGTTAAAGGGACTAACGCCGGGGAGCTGTTTTTT
CSVKGTNAGELFF
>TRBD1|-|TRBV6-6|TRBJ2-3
TGTGCCAGCAGTCACGGAAGAAAAGAGACAGGGAGCAAACAAGATACGCAGTATTTT
CASSHGRKETGSKQDTQYF
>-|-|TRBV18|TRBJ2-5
TGTGCCAGCTCACCCACTCCCGGACAGTATCAAGAGACCCAGTACTTC
CASSPTPGQYQETQYF
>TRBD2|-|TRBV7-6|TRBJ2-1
TGTGCCAGCAGCCGCAGGAGCGGGAGGTCCTTGGGGGAGCAGTTCTTC
CASSRRSGRSLGEQFF
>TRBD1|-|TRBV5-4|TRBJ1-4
TGTGCCAGCAGCTTGGGAGGACAGGGGGCGCGAGAAAAACTGTTTTTT
CASSLGGQGAREKLFF
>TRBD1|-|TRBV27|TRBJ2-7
TGTGCCAGCAGCTTCTACAGGGGCTACGAGCAGTACTTC
CASSFYRGYEQYF
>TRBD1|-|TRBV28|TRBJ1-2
TGTGCCAGCAGTTCAACTTGGACAGGGGGAGGTGGCTACACCTTC
CASSSTWTGGGGYTF
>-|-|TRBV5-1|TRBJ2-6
TGCGCCAGCAGCTTTGGGCGCTCTGGGGCCAACGTCCTGACTTTC
CASSFGRSGANVLTF
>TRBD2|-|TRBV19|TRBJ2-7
TGTGCCAGTAGCGGGACTAGCGGGAGGGCCTCGTACGAGCAGTACTTC
CASSGTSGRASYEQYF
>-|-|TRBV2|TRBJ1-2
TGTGCCAGCAGTTTAAACTATGGCTACACCTTC
CASSLNYGYTF
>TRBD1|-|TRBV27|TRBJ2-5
TGTGCCAGCAGTTTAGCGGGACAGGGGGCGCGGGAGACCCAGTACTTC
CASSLAGQGARETQYF
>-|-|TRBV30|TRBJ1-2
TGTGCCTGGAGTGTAGGAACAGGGTATGGCTACACCTTC
CAWSVGTGYGYTF
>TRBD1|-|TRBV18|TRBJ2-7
TGTGCCAGCTCACCTGTACCGACAGGGACCTACGAGCAGTACTTC
CASSPVPTGTYEQYF
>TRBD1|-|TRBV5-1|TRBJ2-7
TGCGCCAGCAGCATGCGGACAGGGGGATCCTACGAGCAGTACTTC
CASSMRTGGSYEQYF
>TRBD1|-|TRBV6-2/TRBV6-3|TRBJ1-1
TGTGCCAGCAGTCTGGGTAACAACAGGGGGGGGAGGAACACTGAAGCTTTCTTT
CASSLGNNRGGRNTEAFF
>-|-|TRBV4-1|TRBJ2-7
TGCGCCAGCAGATCATCGGACAGACTCTCCTACGAGCAGTACTTC
CASRSSDRLSYEQYF
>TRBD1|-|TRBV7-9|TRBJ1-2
TGTGCCAGCGACACCGGACAGGGACCTGAGGGCTACACCTTC
CASDTGQGPEGYTF
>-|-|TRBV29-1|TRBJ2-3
TGCAGCGGTTCCGGTGCAGATACGCAGTATTTT
CSGSGADTQYF